This T cell receptor beta chain was captured in a study of tissue T cells after allogeneic stem cell transplantation (dated by TCRdb to about 2022). With respect to the entire study: Over a roughly three-year period, a research-autopsy study prospectively enrolled about 7 adult allo-HCT recipients who had steroid-refractory GVHD. Every GVHD patient got a graft from a donor, with four grafts unmodified and three CD34-selected to deplete T cells. Gastrointestinal GVHD was present in all GVHD patients, several lines of GVHD-directed therapy were administered to all GVHD patients, and skin involvement was additionally present in several GVHD patients. Five or six GVHD patients had pre-transplant PBMCs available, and those PBMCs were of recipient origin. In viably preserved blood and marrow, CD3+ T cells were flow-sorted if cell numbers allowed, whereas smaller samples went directly to DNA extraction. The study profiled TCR beta repertoires across many tissues from research autopsies of patients with and without GVHD, plus mouse models of GVHD. The human arm was a prospective observational study without blinding or randomization.

In the case of this clone: Its recognized antigen is unknown. No base quality information exists; no much larger clone differs at one position.

Libraries were made using the immunoSEQ multiplex PCR assay. Adaptive Biotechnologies performed the TCRbeta CDR3 sequencing at survey depth and reported CDR3 sequences, V/J genes, productive frequency and template counts. Amplification of TCR beta CDR3 regions started from genomic DNA instead of RNA. The original methods were these. Jensen-Shannon divergence served to quantify pairwise repertoire overlap between tissues, with 0 meaning identical and 1 meaning complete divergence. Tissues were grouped by single-linkage agglomerative hierarchical clustering of pairwise JSD values, and the clustering results were shown as dendrograms. All patient samples were analyzed with GLIPH2 using simulation_depth 1000, kmer_min_depth 3 and cdr3_length_cutoff 8, and only groups containing more than two unique CDR3s were kept. A standardized tissue-overlap score extrapolated Jaccard GLIPH-group overlap across patients to a standard repertoire size of 1000 clones. Linear mixed-effect models, with tissue included as a fixed effect and individual included as a random effect, were used to assess associations of diversity with clinical or experimental variables. Here the immuneACCESS table is served through TCRdb, limited to in-frame sequences with V and J called. Missing clones are a known gap in these copies; in checked studies unresolved V genes cover under half, and the rest lacks a known reason. D and trimming were read from the DNA, whereas the V and J calls and clone size are those reported in that table. The sample has 25,000 to 30,000 clones on record, less than 90% of them singletons. The ten largest clonotypes hold roughly 3.6% of the sample.

Read against the paper, the sample's time point label means: recipient (host-origin) PBMCs collected before allo-HCT. V loses 2 bases of germline sequence and J loses 1 base, and the interval between the two ends is 6 bases. From cysteine to phenylalanine, the CDR3 is 13 amino acids long. The kept DNA is CDR3 alone, 39 bases in frame from the first base. For CDR1 and CDR2, the germline V gene (reference sequence) lists SGHKS and YYEKEE. What the research found in general, with its limitations: The study did not establish which tissue TCRs were alloreactive or antigen-specific, and some clones may have been host cells that persisted. Within patients, how anatomically similar tissues were was a major factor shaping TCR repertoire composition, regardless of disease or transplant status. Only a few T cell clones appeared in more than one patient, yet motif-based clustering showed tissue-specific repertoire signatures that were shared between patients. A small and clinically heterogeneous patient cohort was studied, and sampling depth was acknowledged as a limitation. In both patients and mice, T cells from blood and spleen picked up only a limited part of the TCR repertoire that was detected in tissues.

The material sequenced was blood, taken before transplantation. The TCR originated in a woman between 18 and 55 years old who later had graft-versus-host disease after an allogeneic stem cell transplant. The chain is assembled from TRBV5-5 and TRBJ1-1; D gene: possibly TRBD1, on 5 matching bases. The CDR3 corresponds to CASSLQANTEAFF. The nucleotide sequence is given as TGTGCCAGCAGCTTACAGGCGAACACTGAAGCTTTCTTT.